This T cell receptor beta chain was identified during a study of blood T cell repertoires in COVID-19 (dated by TCRdb to the early 2020s). Broadly, across the study: The collaborator samples originated in the United States, Italy and Spain and spanned the acute and convalescent phases of COVID-19. Subjects who had been exposed to COVID-19, were actively infected with it, or had recovered from it provided the deeply sampled blood TCRbeta repertoires that made up the dataset. Nearly every sample came with metadata listing a de-identified subject ID, COVID-19 status, age in years and sex. A freely available public database, intended as a resource for researchers studying the immune response to SARS-CoV-2, is where the repertoires were released. The material from the prospective study consisted of cDNA or gDNA derived from T cells, B-cell-depleted T cells, or PBMCs. Where available, HLA class I and class II types were taken from metadata supplied by the sample provider and were not determined by assay-based typing. The samples were drawn from two sources: the first 160 participants of the ongoing ImmuneRACE study, and 1,000 to 1,500 subjects contributed by 6 global collaborators. The investigation overall reported the following: How much clinical and demographic metadata was included differed by source and by participant, and the metadata was provided uncurated.

Note on this clone: There is no known antigen for this receptor. No qualities accompany the bases; no much larger clone lies one base away.

The immunoSEQ Assay, a bias-controlled multiplex PCR, was used to amplify TCRbeta CDR3 regions from genomic DNA. The original pipeline was this. Within the assay, amplification of reference gene primers was used to estimate how many nucleated cells each sample contained. Sequence reads were collapsed and filtered to measure the absolute abundance of every unique TCRbeta CDR3 rearrangement. Productive Simpson clonality was computed per sample as the square root of Simpson's diversity index over productive rearrangements. TCRdb took over this immuneACCESS table, retaining in-frame rearrangements with V and J assigned. Such tables are incomplete; in checked studies, under half of the missing clones stem from an unresolved V gene, and the remainder is unexplained. The V and J calls and the clone size are those of that table, but D and trimming were determined from the DNA. This sample lists hundreds of thousands of clones; about 89% were detected once. 7.8% of the sample comes from the top ten.

There are 15 amino acids in the CDR3, from cysteine to phenylalanine inclusive. Of the read, only the CDR3 DNA is kept; its 45 bases are in frame from base 1. V was cut back by 0 bases and J by 8 bases, leaving a gap of 13 bases between them. The germline V gene (reference sequence) provides CDR1 LNHDA and CDR2 SQIVND. At one collaborating source in Seattle, patients were enrolled during active infection and were followed longitudinally through the course of disease. Each collaborating institution followed its own protocols to collect whole blood in K2EDTA tubes. For TCRbeta analysis, collaborator samples were shipped as frozen whole blood, as isolated PBMCs, or as DNA extracted from either sample type.

The chain uses TRBV19 and TRBJ1-4; there is no confident call for the D gene. Sequencing was done on a sample of peripheral blood. The source is a woman aged 50 to 60 with COVID-19, enrolled during active disease. The DNA sequence is given as TGTGCCAGTAGTATAGAGTCGTCCGAGGTCGAAAAACTGTTTTTT. This translates into CASSIESSEVEKLFF.